This T cell receptor beta chain stems from a study of CD8 T cells in ankylosing spondylitis. This clonotype was counted many times. V lost 7 bases and J lost 6; bases outside the gene matches: 6. The germline V gene encodes CDR1 SNHLY and CDR2 FYNNEI. The CDR3 is made up of 13 amino acids. TCRdb re-analysed the 5' RACE reads in MiXCR, keeping a single row per CDR3 protein. The table shows fewer than 250,000 distinct CDR3 sequences, with roughly a tenth occurring only once. This rearrangement joins TRBV2 to TRBJ2-7; TRBD1 matches 10 bases. The TCR originated in a male donor with ankylosing spondylitis or in good health (not recorded which). The sequenced material came from blood, either unsorted or a sorted T cell fraction (not recorded which). CDR3 in amino acids: CASKRQGAGEQYF. CDR3 in DNA: TGTGCCAGCAAGCGACAGGGGGCGGGCGAGCAGTACTTC. Using reference TRBV2 and TRBJ2-7 for the parts outside the CDR3, the full variable domain is EPEVTQTPSHQVTQMGQEVILRCVPISNHLYFYWYRQILGQKVEFLVSFYNNEISEKSEIFDDQFSVERPDGSNFTLKIRSTKLEDSAMYFCASKRQGAGEQYFGPGTRLTVT.